This T cell receptor beta chain was retrieved from a study of T cell responses to AZD1222 COVID-19 vaccine. Study observations and caveats: Scientists sampled the repertoires only once the peak T cell response had passed. AZD1222 recipients seropositive at baseline numbered only 6 or 7.

A note on this clone: Antigen: not known.

The method was immunoSEQ multiplex PCR; TCRdb's version includes in-frame clones alone and lacks a portion of them. The sample records some 140,000 clones, 90% being singletons. Trimming removed 3 bases at V and 5 bases at J, with 10 bases between. From germline, CDR1 is WNHNN and CDR2 SYGVQD (reference sequence). The CDR3 spans 13 residues. This sequence was found in an adult in good health. The chain joins TRBV10-1 to TRBJ1-2; D ambiguous. The source was peripheral blood, collected on day 0 of AZD1222 vaccination. The CDR3 spells CASSESGTYGYTF. The CDR3, as DNA: TGCGCCAGCAGTGAATCGGGCACATATGGCTACACCTTC.